Here is one T cell receptor beta chain with its context. This entry is derived from a study of blood T cell repertoires in COVID-19. Study-level background: In each case, the material was cDNA or gDNA derived from T cells, B-cell-depleted T cells, or PBMCs.

Original handling: How many nucleated cells were present was estimated from reference gene primer amplification. The table came from immunoSEQ multiplex PCR; TCRdb's copy has only in-frame clones and leaves some out. V and J calls and clone size are given by that table; D and trimming were obtained from the DNA. The sample has about 250,000 clones, about 85% seen once; the top ten hold 0.87%. From germline, CDR1 is SGDLS and CDR2 YYNGEE. The CDR3 sequence is 15 residues long. V was cut by 2 bases and J by 0 bases, with 9 bases left in between. A Seattle source enrolled patients during active infection and followed them longitudinally.

The clonotype comes from a human donor with COVID-19, enrolled during active disease. The donor label of this sample is uncertain. The chain links TRBV9 to TRBJ1-5; D remains unclear. Sequenced: peripheral blood. In nucleotides, the CDR3 is TGTGCCAGCAGCGTTACACCGTATAGCAATCAGCCCCAGCATTTT. Translation: CASSVTPYSNQPQHF.